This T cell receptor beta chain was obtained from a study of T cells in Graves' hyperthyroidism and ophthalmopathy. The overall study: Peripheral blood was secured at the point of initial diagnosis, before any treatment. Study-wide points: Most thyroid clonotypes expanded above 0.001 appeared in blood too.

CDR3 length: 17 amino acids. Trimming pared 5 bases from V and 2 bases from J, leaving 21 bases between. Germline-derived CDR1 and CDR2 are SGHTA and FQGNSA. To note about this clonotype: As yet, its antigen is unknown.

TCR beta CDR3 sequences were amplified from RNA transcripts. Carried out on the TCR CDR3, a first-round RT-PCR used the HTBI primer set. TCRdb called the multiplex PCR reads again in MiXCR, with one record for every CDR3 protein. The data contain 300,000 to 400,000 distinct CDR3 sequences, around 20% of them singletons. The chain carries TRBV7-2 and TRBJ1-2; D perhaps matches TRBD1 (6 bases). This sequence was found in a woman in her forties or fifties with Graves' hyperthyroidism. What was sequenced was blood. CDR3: CASSPSKAGGGNYGYTF. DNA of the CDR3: TGTGCCAGCAGCCCATCTAAAGCGGGAGGGGGGAACTATGGCTACACCTTC. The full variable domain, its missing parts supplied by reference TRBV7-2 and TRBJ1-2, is GAGVSQSPSNKVTEKGKDVELRCDPISGHTALYWYRQSLGQGLEFLIYFQGNSAPDKSGLPSDRFSAERTGGSVSTLTIQRTQQEDSAVYLCASSPSKAGGGNYGYTFGSGTRLTVV.